The 17 T cell receptor beta chains given below trace back to one sample, sequenced in a study of early T cells in non-severe SARS-CoV-2 infection. TCRdb re-derived calls from the 5' RACE reads in MiXCR, one entry per CDR3 protein. The table records roughly 76,000 distinct CDR3 sequences, over 9% of them present only once. Material for sequencing was whole blood. All receptors come from an adult who was a healthcare worker with PCR-confirmed SARS-CoV-2 infection or an uninfected control (not recorded which).

A few counts support this clonotype. The chain carries TRBV7-3 and TRBJ1-6; maybe TRBD1 (6 bases). V gave up 5 bases and J gave up 9 bases, with 14 bases separating them. The CDR3 has 14 residues. Per germline, CDR1 SGHTA and CDR2 FQGTGA. The CDR3 coding sequence is TGTGCCAGCAGCCCCCTGGGGGGCGCTTCACCCCTCCACTTT. It is translated as CASSPLGGASPLHF.

Only a few counts were recorded for this clonotype. This chain joins TRBV7-9 and TRBJ2-7; D not certain. The CDR3 sequence is 13 residues long. Trimming took 6 bases from V and 4 from J, leaving 13 bases between them. Germline V lookup: CDR1 SEHNR, CDR2 FQNEAQ (reference sequence). The CDR3 loop reads CASSQPVRYEQYF. The CDR3 DNA reads TGTGCCAGCAGTCAGCCGGTGCGGTACGAGCAGTACTTC.

This clonotype was picked up many times. The chain uses TRBV29-1 and TRBJ2-3, with 11 bases fitting TRBD2. V trimming: 4 bases; J trimming: 1 base; junction bases outside the gene matches: 10. CDR1 and CDR2 (germline): SQVTM, ANQGSEA. This CDR3 comprises 17 residues. The CDR3 reads CSVVGTSGLGGTDTQYF. DNA for the CDR3: TGCAGCGTTGTCGGGACTAGCGGCCTAGGGGGCACAGATACGCAGTATTTT.

The sample holds a few counts of this clonotype. The V call is TRBV7-2, the J call TRBJ2-7; 9 bases line up with TRBD2. Germline lookup yields CDR1 SGHTA and CDR2 FQGNSA. The CDR3 is 14 residues long. V dropped 3 bases and J dropped 4; count of bases not matched to a gene: 4. The CDR3 loop reads CASSFQSGRYEQYF. CDR3 bases: TGTGCCAGCAGCTTTCAGAGCGGGAGGTACGAGCAGTACTTC.

In this sample, this clonotype turned up a few times. This chain connects TRBV7-9 to TRBJ2-3, with D maybe TRBD1 (6 bases). The CDR3 runs to 14 residues. The V and J ends lost 6 bases and 3 bases respectively, with 13 bases between them. The germline V gene encodes CDR1 SEHNR and CDR2 FQNEAQ (reference sequence). CDR3 coding DNA: TGTGCCAGCAGTTTGGACAGATTGACAGATACGCAGTATTTT. It is translated as CASSLDRLTDTQYF.

The chain recombines TRBV7-9 with TRBJ2-3; 12 bases match TRBD2. J lost 2 bases, V lost 8 bases, and 14 bases had no gene match. The germline gives CDR1 SEHNR, CDR2 FQNEAQ (reference sequence). CDR3 length: 18 amino acids. The CDR3 region is CASQLWSGLAGSTDTQYF. DNA of the CDR3: TGTGCCAGCCAGCTTTGGAGTGGACTAGCGGGATCCACAGATACGCAGTATTTT.

This clonotype was found a few times. The CDR3: CASSVSSGSTDTQYF. CDR3 DNA: TGTGCCAGCAGCGTCAGCAGCGGCAGCACAGATACGCAGTATTTT. This chain connects TRBV7-3 to TRBJ2-3, with D perhaps TRBD2 (5 bases). The V end was cut by 5 bases, the J end by 0 bases, with 12 bases between. The CDR3 length is 15 residues. Germline V gene lookup returns CDR1 SGHTA and CDR2 FQGTGA.

This clonotype was seen only a few times. The chain uses TRBV7-2 and TRBJ2-2; D assignment may be TRBD1 or TRBD2 (5 bases each). The CDR3 is 14 amino acids. The germline V gene has CDR1 SGHTA and CDR2 FQGNSA. The V end was cut by 8 bases, the J end by 4 bases, with 14 bases between. CDR3 loop: CASRIGAGTGELFF. The CDR3 coding sequence is TGTGCCAGCCGGATTGGGGCGGGCACCGGGGAGCTGTTTTTT.

This clonotype appeared many times. V gene TRBV6-6 combines with J gene TRBJ1-4, with D possibly TRBD1 on 5 matching bases. The CDR3 runs 14 residues. The germline V and J ends were trimmed by 6 bases and 5 bases, with 13 bases remaining between them. From germline, CDR1 is MNHNY and CDR2 SVGAGI (reference sequence). For the CDR3, the DNA is TGTGCCAGCAGAATGGGGACTGCGAATGAAAAACTGTTTTTT. It specifies CASRMGTANEKLFF.

This clonotype occurred many times. This sequence joins TRBV7-2 and TRBJ2-2; D gene unclear. The CDR3 spans 12 residues. Trimming cost V 2 bases and J 7 bases, with 5 bases left between them. Looked up from germline, CDR1 is SGHTA and CDR2 is FQGNSA. The CDR3 nucleotides are TGTGCCAGCAGCTTAAGGATCGGGGAGCTGTTTTTT. This sequence encodes CASSLRIGELFF.

In regard to this clonotype: Sequence at one end of the junction differs from germline and may be a read error. V usage is TRBV6-6 and J usage is TRBJ2-1, with a tentative D call TRBD1 (6 bases). CDR1 is MNHNY, CDR2 SVGAGI, per germline (reference sequence). The CDR3 runs to 14 residues. Here the CDR3 reads CVSSYSAQGDEQFF. Written as DNA, the CDR3 is TGTGTCAGCAGTTACTCGGCACAGGGAGATGAGCAGTTCTTC.

The CDR3 here is CASSLYGTDEAFF. Written as DNA, the CDR3 is TGTGCCAGCAGCTTATATGGGACAGATGAAGCTTTCTTT. The rearrangement joins TRBV7-3 to TRBJ1-1, with 7 bases identical to TRBD1. This CDR3 region has 13 residues. Germline assignment: CDR1 SGHTA and CDR2 FQGTGA. V was pared by 2 bases and J by 7 bases, with 4 bases of the junction left unmatched. Based on the CDR3 plus reference TRBV7-3 and TRBJ1-1, the full variable domain is GAGVSQTPSNKVTEKGKYVELRCDPISGHTALYWYRQSLGQGPEFLIYFQGTGAADDSGLPNDRFFAVRPEGSVSTLKIQRTERGDSAVYLCASSLYGTDEAFFGQGTRLTVV.

At least ten counts were recorded for this clonotype. The J gene is TRBJ2-5, the V gene TRBV6-5; the D gene is possibly TRBD1 (6 bases). With 6 bases removed from V and 1 base from J, the gap between germline ends came to 15 bases. This CDR3 is 15 amino acids long. The germline gives CDR1 MNHEY, CDR2 SVGAGI. CDR3 in DNA: TGTGCCAGCAGGGCACAGGACAGTATCCAAGAGACCCAGTACTTC. Translation: CASRAQDSIQETQYF.

The sample holds one count of this clonotype. The chain has TRBV29-1 and TRBJ2-5, with TRBD1 matching over 9 bases. CDR3 size: 12 residues. The V gene's germline CDR1 is SQVTM and CDR2 ANQGSEA. J lost 3 bases, V lost 5 bases, and 1 base had no gene match. CDR3 DNA sequence: TGCAGCGTTCGGACAGGGGAAGAGACCCAGTACTTC. Protein: CSVRTGEETQYF.

The V gene is TRBV27, the J gene TRBJ1-1, with TRBD1 matching over 9 bases. V dropped 0 bases and J dropped 7; count of bases not matched to a gene: 6. Germline CDR1 MNHEY, CDR2 SMNVEV (reference sequence). This CDR3 comprises 15 residues. The CDR3 nucleotides read TGTGCCAGCAGTTTATCGGGACAGGGAGCTCATGAAGCTTTCTTT. Residues: CASSLSGQGAHEAFF.

This clonotype was picked up many times. The V gene is TRBV2, the J gene TRBJ2-1; no definite D call. Germline V gene data show CDR1 as SNHLY and CDR2 as FYNNEI. The CDR3 has 13 amino acids. V was trimmed by 4 bases and J by 4 bases, leaving 8 bases between them. The CDR3 loop reads CASSGGLYNEQFF. For the CDR3, the DNA is TGTGCCAGCAGTGGTGGGCTTTACAATGAGCAGTTCTTC.

This chain joins TRBV28 and TRBJ2-7, with 7 bases identical to TRBD2. There are 13 residues in the CDR3. Germline-derived CDR1 and CDR2 are MDHEN and SYDVKM. V dropped 2 bases and J dropped 5; count of bases not matched to a gene: 3. For the CDR3, the DNA is TGTGCCAGCAGTTTAGGCGGGAGTGACGAGCAGTACTTC. It is translated as CASSLGGSDEQYF.